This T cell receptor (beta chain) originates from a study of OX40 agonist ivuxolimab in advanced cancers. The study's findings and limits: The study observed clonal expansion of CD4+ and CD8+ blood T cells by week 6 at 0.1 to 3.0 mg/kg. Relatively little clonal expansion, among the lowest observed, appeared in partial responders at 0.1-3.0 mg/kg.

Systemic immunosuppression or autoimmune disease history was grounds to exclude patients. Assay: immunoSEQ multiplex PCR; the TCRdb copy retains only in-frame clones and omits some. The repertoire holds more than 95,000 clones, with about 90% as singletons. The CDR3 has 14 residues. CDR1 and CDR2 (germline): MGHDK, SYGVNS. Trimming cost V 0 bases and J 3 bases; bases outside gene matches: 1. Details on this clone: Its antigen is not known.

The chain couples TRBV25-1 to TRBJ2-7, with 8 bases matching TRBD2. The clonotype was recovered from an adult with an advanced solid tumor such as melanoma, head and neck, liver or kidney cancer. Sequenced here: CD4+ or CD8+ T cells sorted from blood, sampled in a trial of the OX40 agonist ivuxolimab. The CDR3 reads CASSEYTSGYEQYF. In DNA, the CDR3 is TGTGCCAGCAGTGAATATACTAGCGGCTACGAGCAGTACTTC.